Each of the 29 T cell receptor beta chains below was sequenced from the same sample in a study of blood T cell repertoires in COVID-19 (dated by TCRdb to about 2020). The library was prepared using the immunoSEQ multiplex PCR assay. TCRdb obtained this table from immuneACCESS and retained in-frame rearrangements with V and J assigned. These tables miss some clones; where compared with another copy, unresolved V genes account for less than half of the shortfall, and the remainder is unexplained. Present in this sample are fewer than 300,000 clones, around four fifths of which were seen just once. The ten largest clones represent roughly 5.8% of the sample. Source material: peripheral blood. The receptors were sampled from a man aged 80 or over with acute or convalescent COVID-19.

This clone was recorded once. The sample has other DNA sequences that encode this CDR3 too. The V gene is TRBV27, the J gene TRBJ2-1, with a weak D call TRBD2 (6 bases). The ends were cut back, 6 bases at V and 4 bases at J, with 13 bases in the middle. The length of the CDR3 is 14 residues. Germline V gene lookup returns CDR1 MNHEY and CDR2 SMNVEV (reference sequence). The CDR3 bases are TGTGCCAGCAGGGGCCTAGCGTCATACAATGAGCAGTTCTTC. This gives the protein CASRGLASYNEQFF.

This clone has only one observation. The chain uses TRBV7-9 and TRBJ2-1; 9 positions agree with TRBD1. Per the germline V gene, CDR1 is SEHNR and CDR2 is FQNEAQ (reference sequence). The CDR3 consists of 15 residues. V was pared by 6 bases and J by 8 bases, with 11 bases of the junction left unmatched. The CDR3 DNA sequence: TGTGCCAGCAGTTATCAGGGACAGGGTAGGGATGAGCAGTTCTTC. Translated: CASSYQGQGRDEQFF.

For the CDR3, the DNA is TGTGCCAGCAGTTTGGAAAGCAGGGGCTACACCTTC. This codes for CASSLESRGYTF. The genes are TRBV28 and TRBJ1-2; no clear D gene. The CDR3 sequence is 12 residues long. V lost 3 bases, J lost 8 bases, and 10 bases lay in between. The germline V gene encodes CDR1 MDHEN and CDR2 SYDVKM.

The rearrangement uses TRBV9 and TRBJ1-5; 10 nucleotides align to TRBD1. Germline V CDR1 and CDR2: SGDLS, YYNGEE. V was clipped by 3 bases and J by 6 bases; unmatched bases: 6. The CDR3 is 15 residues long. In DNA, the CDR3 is TGTGCCAGCAGCGCCGGACAGGGGGTCGGTCAGCCCCAGCATTTT. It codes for CASSAGQGVGQPQHF.

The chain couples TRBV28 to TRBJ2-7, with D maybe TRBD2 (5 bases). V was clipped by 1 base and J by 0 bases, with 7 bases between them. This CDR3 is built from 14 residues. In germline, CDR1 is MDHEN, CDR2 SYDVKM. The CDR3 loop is CASSLFRGSYEQYF. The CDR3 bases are TGTGCCAGCAGTTTATTTCGGGGCTCCTACGAGCAGTACTTC.

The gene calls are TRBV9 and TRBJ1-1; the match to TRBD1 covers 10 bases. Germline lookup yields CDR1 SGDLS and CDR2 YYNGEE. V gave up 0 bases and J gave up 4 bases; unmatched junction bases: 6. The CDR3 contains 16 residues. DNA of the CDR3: TGTGCCAGCAGCGTAGGTCCCGGGACAGGGGCCACTGAAGCTTTCTTT. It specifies CASSVGPGTGATEAFF.

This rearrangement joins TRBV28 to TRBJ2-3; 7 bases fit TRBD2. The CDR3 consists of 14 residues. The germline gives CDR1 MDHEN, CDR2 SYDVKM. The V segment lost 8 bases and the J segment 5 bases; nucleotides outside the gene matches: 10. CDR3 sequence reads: CASQRAGVGDTQYF. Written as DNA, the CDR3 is TGTGCCAGCCAAAGGGCGGGAGTGGGAGATACGCAGTATTTT. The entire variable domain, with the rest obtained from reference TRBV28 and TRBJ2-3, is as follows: DVKVTQSSRYLVKRTGEKVFLECVQDMDHENMFWYRQDPGLGLRLIYFSYDVKMKEKGDIPEGYSVSREKKERFSLILESASTNQTSMYLCASQRAGVGDTQYFGPGTRLTVL.

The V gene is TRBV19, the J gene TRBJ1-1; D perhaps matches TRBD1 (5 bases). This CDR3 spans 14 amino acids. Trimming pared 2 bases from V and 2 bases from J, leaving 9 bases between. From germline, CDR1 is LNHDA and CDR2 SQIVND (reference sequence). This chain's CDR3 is CASSILRGNTEAFF. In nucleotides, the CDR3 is TGTGCCAGTAGTATACTTAGGGGAAACACTGAAGCTTTCTTT.

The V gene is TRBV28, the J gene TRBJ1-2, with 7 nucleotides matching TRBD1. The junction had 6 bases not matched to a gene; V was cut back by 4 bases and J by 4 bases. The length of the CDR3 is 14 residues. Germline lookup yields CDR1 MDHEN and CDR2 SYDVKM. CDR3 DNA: TGTGCCAGCAGTTCGACAGGGTTTGTCTATGGCTACACCTTC. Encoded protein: CASSSTGFVYGYTF.

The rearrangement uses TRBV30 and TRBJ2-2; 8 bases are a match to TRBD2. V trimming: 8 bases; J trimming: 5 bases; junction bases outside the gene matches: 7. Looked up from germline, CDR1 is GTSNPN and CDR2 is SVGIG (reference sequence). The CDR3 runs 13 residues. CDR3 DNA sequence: TGTGCCGAGCAAACTAGCGGTACCGGGGAGCTGTTTTTT. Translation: CAEQTSGTGELFF.

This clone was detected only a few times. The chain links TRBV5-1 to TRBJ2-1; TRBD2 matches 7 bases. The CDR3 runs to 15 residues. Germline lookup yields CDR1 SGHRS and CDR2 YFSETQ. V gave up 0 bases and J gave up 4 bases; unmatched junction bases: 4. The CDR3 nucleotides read TGCGCCAGCAGCTTGGTTAGCGGGCCATACAATGAGCAGTTCTTC. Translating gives CASSLVSGPYNEQFF.

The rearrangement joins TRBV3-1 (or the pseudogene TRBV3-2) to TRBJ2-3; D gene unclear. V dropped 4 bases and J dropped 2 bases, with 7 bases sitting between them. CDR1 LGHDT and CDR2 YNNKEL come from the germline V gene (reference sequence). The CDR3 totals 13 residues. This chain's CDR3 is CASSPVSTDTQYF. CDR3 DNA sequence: TGTGCCAGCAGCCCGGTTTCCACAGATACGCAGTATTTT.

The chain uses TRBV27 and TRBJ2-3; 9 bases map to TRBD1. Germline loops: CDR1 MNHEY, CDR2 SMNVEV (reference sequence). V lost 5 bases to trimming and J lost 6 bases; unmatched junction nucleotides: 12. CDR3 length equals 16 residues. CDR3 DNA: TGTGCCAGCAGTAACCGGGACAGGGTTCCCGGGGATACGCAGTATTTT. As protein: CASSNRDRVPGDTQYF.

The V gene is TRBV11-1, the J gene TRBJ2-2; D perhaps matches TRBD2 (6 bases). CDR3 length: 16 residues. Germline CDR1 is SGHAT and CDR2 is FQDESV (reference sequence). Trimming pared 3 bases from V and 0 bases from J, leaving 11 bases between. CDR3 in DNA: TGTGCCAGCAGCTTGGCGGGATCTACGAACACCGGGGAGCTGTTTTTT. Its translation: CASSLAGSTNTGELFF.

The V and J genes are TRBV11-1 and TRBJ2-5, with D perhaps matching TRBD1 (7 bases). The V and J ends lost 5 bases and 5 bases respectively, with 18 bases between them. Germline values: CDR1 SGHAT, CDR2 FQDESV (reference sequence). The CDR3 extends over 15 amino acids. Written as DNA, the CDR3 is TGTGCCAGCAGCCGCAGGGGGGCGCAAGGGGAGACCCAGTACTTC. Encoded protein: CASSRRGAQGETQYF.

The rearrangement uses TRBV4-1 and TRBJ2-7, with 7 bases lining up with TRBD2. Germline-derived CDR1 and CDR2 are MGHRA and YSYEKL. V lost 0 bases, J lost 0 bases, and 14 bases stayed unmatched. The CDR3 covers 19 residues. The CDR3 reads CASSQELPTASGNSYEQYF. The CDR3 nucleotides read TGCGCCAGCAGCCAAGAACTTCCCACGGCTAGCGGTAACTCCTACGAGCAGTACTTC.

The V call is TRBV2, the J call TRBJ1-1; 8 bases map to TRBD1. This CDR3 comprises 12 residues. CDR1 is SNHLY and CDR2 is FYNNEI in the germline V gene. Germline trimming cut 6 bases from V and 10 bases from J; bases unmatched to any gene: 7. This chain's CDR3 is CASRTDRAGAFF. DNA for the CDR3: TGTGCCAGCAGGACGGACAGGGCAGGAGCTTTCTTT.

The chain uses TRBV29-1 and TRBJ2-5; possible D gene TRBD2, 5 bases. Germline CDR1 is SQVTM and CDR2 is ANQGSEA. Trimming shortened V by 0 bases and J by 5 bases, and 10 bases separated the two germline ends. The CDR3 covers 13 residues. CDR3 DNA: TGCAGCGTTGAAGATGGGAGTCGTGAGACCCAGTACTTC. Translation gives CSVEDGSRETQYF.

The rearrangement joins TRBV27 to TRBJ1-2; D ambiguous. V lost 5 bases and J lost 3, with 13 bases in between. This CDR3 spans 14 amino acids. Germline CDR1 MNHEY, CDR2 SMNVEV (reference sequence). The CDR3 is CASSPAGVHYGYTF. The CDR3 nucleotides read TGTGCCAGCAGTCCTGCCGGGGTACACTATGGCTACACCTTC.

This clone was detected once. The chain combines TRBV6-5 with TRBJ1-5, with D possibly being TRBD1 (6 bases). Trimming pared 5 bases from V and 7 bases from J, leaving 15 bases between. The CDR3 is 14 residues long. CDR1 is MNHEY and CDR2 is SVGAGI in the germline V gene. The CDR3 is CASSKGGGEQPQHF. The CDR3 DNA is TGTGCCAGCAGTAAGGGGGGGGGCGAGCAGCCCCAGCATTTT.

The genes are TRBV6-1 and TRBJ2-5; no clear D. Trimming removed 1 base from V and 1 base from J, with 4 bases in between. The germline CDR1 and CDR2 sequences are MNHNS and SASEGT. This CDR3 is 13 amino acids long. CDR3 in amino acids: CASSEVGQETQYF. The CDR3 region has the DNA TGTGCCAGCAGTGAAGTCGGCCAAGAGACCCAGTACTTC.

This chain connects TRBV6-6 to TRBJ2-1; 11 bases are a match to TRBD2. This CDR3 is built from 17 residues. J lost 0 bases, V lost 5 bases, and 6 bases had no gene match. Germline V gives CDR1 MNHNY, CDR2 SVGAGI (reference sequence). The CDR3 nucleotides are TGTGCCAGCAGTCTAGCGGGGGGCAGGAGCTCCTACAATGAGCAGTTCTTC. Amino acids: CASSLAGGRSSYNEQFF.

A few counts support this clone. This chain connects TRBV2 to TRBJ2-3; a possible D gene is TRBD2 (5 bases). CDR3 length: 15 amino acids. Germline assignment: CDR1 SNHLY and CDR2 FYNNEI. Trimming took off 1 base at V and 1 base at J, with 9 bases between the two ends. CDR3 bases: TGTGCCAGCAGTGAAGGTCTAGCCGGCACAGATACGCAGTATTTT. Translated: CASSEGLAGTDTQYF.

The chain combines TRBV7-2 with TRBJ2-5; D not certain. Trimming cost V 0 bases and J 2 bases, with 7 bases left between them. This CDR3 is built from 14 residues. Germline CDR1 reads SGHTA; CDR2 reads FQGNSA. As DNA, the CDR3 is TGTGCCAGCAGCTTAGCGCCGCGGCAAGAGACCCAGTACTTC. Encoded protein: CASSLAPRQETQYF.

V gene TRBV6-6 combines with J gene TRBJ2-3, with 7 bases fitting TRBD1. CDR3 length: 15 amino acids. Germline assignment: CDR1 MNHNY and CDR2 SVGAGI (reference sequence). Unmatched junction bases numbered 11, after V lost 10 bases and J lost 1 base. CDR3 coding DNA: TGTGCCACTCTGCCCACTGGGACAGGCACAGATACGCAGTATTTT. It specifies CATLPTGTGTDTQYF.

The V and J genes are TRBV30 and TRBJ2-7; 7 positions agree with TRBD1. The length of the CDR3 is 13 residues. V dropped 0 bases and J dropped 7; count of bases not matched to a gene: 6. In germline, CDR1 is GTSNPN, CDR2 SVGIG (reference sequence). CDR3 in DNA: TGTGCCTGGAGTGTCTCTATACAGGGGGAGCAGTACTTC. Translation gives CAWSVSIQGEQYF. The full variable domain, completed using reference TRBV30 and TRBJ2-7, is SQTIHQWPATLVQPVGSPLSLECTVEGTSNPNLYWYRQAAGRGLQLLFYSVGIGQISSEVPQNLSASRPQDRQFILSSKKLLLSDSGFYLCAWSVSIQGEQYFGPGTRLTVT.

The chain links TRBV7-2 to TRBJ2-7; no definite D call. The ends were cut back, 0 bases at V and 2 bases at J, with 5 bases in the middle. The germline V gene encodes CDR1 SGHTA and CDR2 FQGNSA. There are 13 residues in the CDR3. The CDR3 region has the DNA TGTGCCAGCAGCTTAGCATACACCTACGAGCAGTACTTC. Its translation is CASSLAYTYEQYF.

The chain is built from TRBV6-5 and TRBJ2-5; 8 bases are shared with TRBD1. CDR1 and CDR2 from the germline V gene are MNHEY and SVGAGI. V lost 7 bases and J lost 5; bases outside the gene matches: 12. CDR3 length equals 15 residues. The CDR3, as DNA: TGTGCCAGCAAACCGGGGACAGGTCCCGAGGAGACCCAGTACTTC. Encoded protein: CASKPGTGPEETQYF.

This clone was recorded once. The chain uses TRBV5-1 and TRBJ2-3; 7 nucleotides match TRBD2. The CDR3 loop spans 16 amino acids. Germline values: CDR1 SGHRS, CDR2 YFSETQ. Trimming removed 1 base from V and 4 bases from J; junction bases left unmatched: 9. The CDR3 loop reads CASSLMRSGKADTQYF. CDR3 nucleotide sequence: TGCGCCAGCAGCTTGATGCGGAGCGGGAAGGCAGATACGCAGTATTTT.